The next 16 T cell receptor beta chains were all read from a single sample in a study of response to subunit inactivated influenza vaccine. MiXCR was run by TCRdb on the RT-PCR reads, yielding one entry per CDR3 protein. The sample includes more than 200,000 distinct CDR3 sequences, less than 15% of them seen just once. The sample here was non-naive T cells sorted from PBMCs, taken less than 15 days before vaccination. The receptors here all came from a man aged 45-65 years who received an inactivated influenza vaccine.

This clonotype has just a few counts. The genes are TRBV7-2 and TRBJ2-7; 7 bases match TRBD2. The CDR3 loop spans 15 amino acids. With 5 bases clipped from V and 0 bases from J, the junction kept 7 bases outside the gene matches. The germline V gene encodes CDR1 SGHTA and CDR2 FQGNSA. In nucleotides, the CDR3 is TGTGCCAGCAGCCCGGGACTATCTTTCTCCTACGAGCAGTACTTC. Amino acid sequence: CASSPGLSFSYEQYF.

The sample holds a few counts of this clonotype. The rearrangement uses TRBV5-1 and TRBJ2-5, with 9 bases that match TRBD1. The length of the CDR3 is 16 residues. J was trimmed by 2 bases and V by 4 bases; bases with no gene match: 9. Per germline, CDR1 SGHRS and CDR2 YFSETQ. CDR3 sequence: CASSTGTGQTQETQYF. The CDR3 region has the DNA TGCGCCAGCAGCACCGGGACAGGGCAAACACAAGAGACCCAGTACTTC.

The chain combines TRBV28 with TRBJ2-5; 9 bases are a match to TRBD2. Per germline, CDR1 MDHEN and CDR2 SYDVKM. J gave up 0 bases and V 6 bases, and 14 bases lay outside the gene matches. CDR3 size: 18 residues. The CDR3 spells CASSPGPSGAYNQETQYF. CDR3 DNA sequence: TGTGCCAGCAGCCCAGGTCCTAGCGGGGCTTATAACCAAGAGACCCAGTACTTC.

This clonotype was detected a few times. J is TRBJ2-3 and V is TRBV19, with 8 bases identical to TRBD2. The CDR3 loop spans 16 amino acids. CDR1 is LNHDA, CDR2 SQIVND, per germline (reference sequence). V shed 9 bases, J shed 5 bases, and the junction held 16 bases outside the gene matches. The CDR3 DNA sequence: TGTGCCAGCACTAATCGAGGAGCGGGAGCACAAGATACGCAGTATTTT. Translation: CASTNRGAGAQDTQYF.

This clonotype was detected only a few times. The chain is built from TRBV7-8 and TRBJ2-6; a possible D gene is TRBD1 (5 bases). Germline assignment: CDR1 SGHVS and CDR2 FQNEAQ. The CDR3 has 16 residues. The V and J ends lost 1 base and 0 bases respectively, with 7 bases between them. Here the CDR3 reads CASSLEGYSGANVLTF. CDR3 nucleotide sequence: TGTGCCAGCAGCTTAGAGGGGTACTCTGGGGCCAACGTCCTGACTTTC.

The chain recombines TRBV29-1 with TRBJ1-1, with D unclear. V was shortened by 7 bases and J by 0 bases, with 15 bases between the two germline ends. Germline values: CDR1 SQVTM, CDR2 ANQGSEA. The length of the CDR3 is 14 residues. Here the CDR3 DNA reads TGCAGCGGTACAGACTCTGACATGAACACTGAAGCTTTCTTT. It is translated as CSGTDSDMNTEAFF.

This clonotype has a count of ten or more. This chain uses TRBV3-1 with TRBJ2-5, with TRBD2 matching 7 bases. Per the germline V gene, CDR1 is LGHDT and CDR2 is YNNKEL (reference sequence). This CDR3 comprises 13 residues. Losses at the gene ends were 4 bases for V and 7 bases for J; bases not matched to a gene: 6. As DNA, the CDR3 is TGTGCCAGCAGCCCGACTAGCTTGGGGACCCAGTACTTC. It is translated as CASSPTSLGTQYF.

This chain links TRBV12-3 or TRBV12-4 with TRBJ2-7; 9 positions agree with TRBD1. V lost 6 bases and J lost 5; bases outside the gene matches: 11. The CDR3 is made up of 15 amino acids. CDR3 sequence reads: CASSLSGTGRNEQYF. The CDR3 region has the DNA TGTGCCAGCAGCCTCTCCGGGACAGGGAGGAACGAGCAGTACTTC.

This clonotype was recorded a few times. The chain carries TRBV6-2 or TRBV6-3 and TRBJ1-5, with 8 bases matching TRBD1. The junction had 5 bases not matched to a gene; V was cut back by 6 bases and J by 7 bases. The CDR3 has 13 amino acids. Germline CDR1 MNHEY, CDR2 SVGEGT. Here the CDR3 reads CASSKTGAQPQHF. The CDR3 nucleotides read TGTGCCAGCAGCAAGACAGGGGCCCAGCCCCAGCATTTT.

This clonotype has a handful of counts. CDR3 sequence (DNA): TGTGCCAGCAGCCAAGATGAAGGGGAACCTTACGAGCAGTACTTC. This translates into CASSQDEGEPYEQYF. The V and J genes are TRBV4-2 and TRBJ2-7, with TRBD1 as a possible D gene (5 bases). V lost 0 bases and J 4 bases, leaving 13 bases between the germline ends. Germline CDR1 reads LGHNA; CDR2 reads YNFKEQ. This CDR3 has 15 residues.

The V gene is TRBV29-1, the J gene TRBJ2-3; D call uncertain. This CDR3 contains 12 residues. Germline CDR1 is SQVTM and CDR2 is ANQGSEA. V lost 7 bases, J lost 0 bases, and 8 bases lay in between. The CDR3 region is CSAAPSTDTQYF. CDR3 DNA: TGCAGCGCGGCCCCTAGCACAGATACGCAGTATTTT.

V gene TRBV5-1 combines with J gene TRBJ2-2, with TRBD1 matching over 7 bases. Germline loops: CDR1 SGHRS, CDR2 YFSETQ. With V trimmed by 3 bases and J by 4 bases, 3 bases remained unmatched. The CDR3 is made up of 14 amino acids. The CDR3 protein is CASSYGTVTGELFF. In nucleotides, the CDR3 is TGCGCCAGCAGCTACGGGACAGTCACCGGGGAGCTGTTTTTT.

This chain uses TRBV7-9 with TRBJ2-1; D gene unclear. The CDR3 covers 12 residues. The V gene lost 4 bases and the J gene lost 9 bases, with 10 bases spanning the gap. Germline CDR1 and CDR2: SEHNR and FQNEAQ (reference sequence). DNA for the CDR3: TGTGCCAGCAGCTCCGACTCCATTGAGCAGTTCTTC. This codes for CASSSDSIEQFF. The complete variable domain, with remaining parts taken from reference TRBV7-9 and TRBJ2-1, reads DTGVSQNPRHKITKRGQNVTFRCDPISEHNRLYWYRQTLGQGPEFLTYFQNEAQLEKSRLLSDRFSAERPKGSFSTLEIQRTEQGDSAMYLCASSSDSIEQFFGPGTRLTVL.

Only a few counts were recorded for this clonotype. V and J are TRBV20-1 and TRBJ2-1; 8 bases agree with TRBD2. CDR1 DFQATT and CDR2 SNEGSKA come from the germline V gene (reference sequence). This CDR3 is 14 amino acids long. After removal of 4 bases from V and 7 bases from J, the junction contained 9 bases not matched to a gene. The CDR3 here is CSAKTGGPRNEQFF. As DNA, the CDR3 is TGCAGTGCTAAAACGGGAGGGCCTCGGAATGAGCAGTTCTTC.

This clonotype was picked up many times. CDR3 in DNA: TGTGCCAGCAGTGACAGCCCCTATGGCTACACCTTC. Amino acids: CASSDSPYGYTF. The rearrangement uses TRBV27 and TRBJ1-2; TRBD1 might be the D (5 bases). Trimming left V 5 bases short and J 4 bases short, with 8 bases between. CDR3 length: 12 amino acids. Germline-derived CDR1 and CDR2 are MNHEY and SMNVEV (reference sequence).

The chain is built from TRBV11-1 and TRBJ2-6; D not resolved. In germline, CDR1 is SGHAT, CDR2 FQDESV (reference sequence). The V end lost 4 bases, the J end lost 0 bases, and 16 bases lay between the germline ends. This CDR3 contains 18 residues. In DNA, the CDR3 is TGTGCCAGCAGCTCCAGGTTCCAGATTAGCTCTGGGGCCAACGTCCTGACTTTC. Its translation: CASSSRFQISSGANVLTF.